This is a list of T cell receptor beta chains from one sample in a study of shared clonotypes between healthy human individuals. Profiled with immunoSEQ multiplex PCR; TCRdb holds only in-frame clones, not every one. The table records some 450,000 clones, approximately 71% of them present only once. Sequencing was performed on PBMCs. These receptors were collected from a middle-aged woman in good health. Some clones in this sample may be carry-over from other donors' samples. Each CDR3 is given with its conserved first and last residue. Each record gives: clone size, V gene, J gene, D gene, CDR3 protein, CDR3 DNA. A D gene is named only where the DNA matches it firmly. Size is omitted from some rows. Given values are once, few, many or a class for expanded clones.

>few|TRBV6-1|TRBJ2-6|-
CASSEVGSGANVLTF
TGTGCCAGCAGTGAAGTAGGCTCTGGGGCCAACGTCCTGACTTTC
>-|TRBV28|TRBJ2-7|-
CASSAGISYEQYF
TGTGCCAGCAGTGCCGGGATCTCCTACGAGCAGTACTTC
>once|TRBV30|TRBJ2-7|-
CAWSIGGSYEQYF
TGTGCCTGGAGTATCGGCGGTTCCTACGAGCAGTACTTC
>-|TRBV19|TRBJ1-5|TRBD1
CASSIVQGARSQPQHF
TGTGCCAGTAGTATAGTACAGGGGGCTAGAAGTCAGCCCCAGCATTTT
>-|TRBV28|TRBJ1-4|-
CTSSLVLGPEKLFF
TGTACCAGCAGTTTAGTACTGGGTCCCGAAAAACTGTTTTTT
>once|TRBV2|TRBJ2-1|-
CASSRTDQFF
TGTGCCAGCAGTCGGACTGATCAGTTCTTC
>-|TRBV4-2|TRBJ2-1|-
CASSQPTSSYNEQFF
TGTGCCAGCAGCCAACCTACTAGCTCCTACAATGAGCAGTTCTTC
>-|TRBV6-1|TRBJ2-3|-
CASSQGVDGGFTDTQYF
TGTGCCAGCAGTCAAGGAGTCGATGGGGGATTCACAGATACGCAGTATTTT
>few|TRBV7-8|TRBJ2-6|TRBD1
CASSLGQAGANVLTF
TGTGCCAGCAGCCTCGGACAGGCTGGGGCCAACGTCCTGACTTTC
>-|TRBV2|TRBJ2-5|-
CASSELGQETQYF
TGTGCCAGCAGTGAATTGGGGCAGGAGACCCAGTACTTC
>-|TRBV7-3|TRBJ2-7|-
CASSPQLGEQYF
TGTGCCAGCAGCCCTCAACTTGGCGAGCAGTACTTC
>-|TRBV11-2|TRBJ1-1|-
CASSLAGSYTEAFF
TGTGCCAGCAGCTTGGCAGGGAGCTACACTGAAGCTTTCTTT
>-|TRBV28|TRBJ2-4|-
CASSGTTTGNIQYF
TGTGCCAGCAGCGGGACAACCACAGGAAACATTCAGTACTTC
>-|TRBV30|TRBJ2-5|-
CAWSPGFGETQYF
TGTGCCTGGAGTCCGGGGTTCGGCGAGACCCAGTACTTC
>-|TRBV28|TRBJ1-4|TRBD1
CASSASGTATNEKLFF
TGTGCCAGCAGTGCATCCGGGACAGCAACTAATGAAAAACTGTTTTTT
>-|TRBV11-2|TRBJ2-7|-
CASSLGRDGYEQYF
TGTGCCAGCAGCTTGGGTAGGGACGGCTACGAGCAGTACTTC
>-|TRBV7-3|TRBJ2-1|-
CASSFEGEQFF
TGTGCCAGCAGCTTTGAAGGGGAGCAGTTCTTC
>-|TRBV15|TRBJ2-2|-
CATSRDYGSTGELFF
TGTGCCACCAGCAGAGATTACGGGTCGACCGGGGAGCTGTTTTTT
>-|TRBV7-8|TRBJ1-5|-
CATEMEASPGQPQHF
TGTGCCACCGAAATGGAGGCCTCGCCGGGTCAGCCCCAGCATTTT
>few|TRBV6-1|TRBJ2-7|TRBD1
CASSDPDRGQYF
TGTGCCAGCAGTGATCCGGACAGGGGGCAGTACTTC
>-|TRBV6-5|TRBJ1-3|-
CASSSGGGNTIYF
TGTGCCAGCAGTTCCGGAGGTGGAAACACCATATATTTT
>-|TRBV14|TRBJ2-3|-
CASSQISDRLSTDTQYF
TGTGCCAGCAGCCAAATCTCCGACAGGTTGAGCACAGATACGCAGTATTTT
>-|TRBV19|TRBJ2-7|TRBD2
CASNRKREDYEQYF
TGTGCCAGTAACCGGAAGCGGGAGGACTACGAGCAGTACTTC
>-|TRBV10-3|TRBJ2-7|TRBD1
CAISESTGGIYEQYF
TGTGCCATCAGTGAGTCAACAGGGGGAATCTACGAGCAGTACTTC
>-|TRBV10-3|TRBJ1-2|-
CAISESHTGYGYTF
TGTGCCATCAGTGAGTCGCATACAGGCTATGGCTACACCTTC
>-|TRBV7-2|TRBJ2-5|-
CASSIGVVGRETQYF
TGTGCCAGCAGCATAGGGGTGGTCGGGCGGGAGACCCAGTACTTC
>once|TRBV4-3|TRBJ2-3|-
CASSWEGTDTQYF
TGCGCCAGCAGCTGGGAGGGCACAGATACGCAGTATTTT
>-|TRBV27|TRBJ2-3|-
CASFAQDSDTQYF
TGTGCCAGCTTTGCCCAAGATTCAGATACGCAGTATTTT
>-|TRBV1|TRBJ1-2|-
CTSSHAKSFRANYGYTF
TGCACCAGCAGCCACGCGAAAAGTTTCCGTGCTAACTATGGCTACACCTTC
>-|TRBV29-1|TRBJ2-7|TRBD1
CSVEFSGQGGEQYF
TGCAGCGTTGAATTTTCCGGACAGGGAGGCGAGCAGTACTTC
>-|TRBV7-8|TRBJ1-4|-
CASSLGQIEKLFF
TGTGCCAGCAGCCTAGGACAGATTGAAAAACTGTTTTTT
>-|TRBV21-1|TRBJ1-2|-
CASSIGYGDYGYTF
TGTGCCAGCAGCATAGGATACGGGGACTATGGCTACACCTTC
>few|TRBV28|TRBJ1-2|TRBD1
CASSSPGTGVNYGYTF
TGTGCCAGCAGTTCACCCGGGACAGGGGTAAACTATGGCTACACCTTC
>-|TRBV10-2|TRBJ2-7|-
CASSESAQPSGQYF
TGCGCCAGCAGTGAGTCAGCGCAGCCATCGGGCCAGTACTTC
>-|TRBV7-6|TRBJ2-1|-
CASSAGLSNEQFF
TGTGCCAGCAGCGCAGGACTATCCAATGAGCAGTTCTTC
>-|TRBV28|TRBJ2-1|-
CASSPGLPYNEQFF
TGTGCCAGCAGTCCTGGACTACCGTACAATGAGCAGTTCTTC
>-|TRBV5-1|TRBJ2-5|-
CASSLDNRAFETQYF
TGCGCCAGCAGCTTGGACAACAGGGCTTTTGAGACCCAGTACTTC
>few|TRBV9|TRBJ2-7|TRBD2
CASSASGRAYEQYF
TGTGCCAGCAGCGCTAGCGGGAGGGCCTACGAGCAGTACTTC
>-|TRBV7-3|TRBJ2-3|-
CASSQQSSSTDTQYF
TGTGCCAGCAGCCAGCAATCCTCCAGCACAGATACGCAGTATTTT
>-|TRBV7-9|TRBJ2-1|-
CASSLVPEAHNEQFF
TGTGCCAGCAGCCTAGTTCCAGAGGCCCACAATGAGCAGTTCTTC
>-|TRBV19|TRBJ2-7|-
CASSTGAGSYEQYF
TGTGCCAGTAGTACGGGGGCCGGGTCCTACGAGCAGTACTTC
>once|TRBV7-2|TRBJ2-1|TRBD1
CASSYRGGNNEQFF
TGTGCCAGCAGCTACCGAGGGGGCAACAATGAGCAGTTCTTC
>-|TRBV7-9|TRBJ1-4|-
CASSLALGGPANEKLFF
TGTGCCAGCAGCTTAGCGCTAGGAGGGCCGGCTAATGAAAAACTGTTTTTT
>-|TRBV19|TRBJ1-2|TRBD1
CASSLQGDYGYTF
TGTGCCAGTAGTTTACAGGGGGACTATGGCTACACCTTC